Listed here are 30 T cell receptor beta chains from one sample, sequenced in a study of cytomegalovirus exposure and HLA in healthy donors. Vbeta (60) and Jbeta (13) primers were used in the PCR. Repertoires were generated with immunoSEQ multiplex PCR, while TCRdb's copy carries only in-frame clones and drops some. The table has 150,000 to 200,000 clones, 80% to 90% seen once; the top ten hold approximately 1.2%. Specimen: PBMCs. The receptor set was obtained from a girl aged 2-10 years in good health and CMV-seropositive.

This clone was counted a single time. This chain uses TRBV12-5 with TRBJ2-7; 7 bases map to TRBD1. J was trimmed by 1 base and V by 6 bases; bases with no gene match: 15. CDR1 and CDR2 (germline): LGHNT, FRNRAP. The CDR3 length is 17 residues. The chain's CDR3 is CASGLGQPWVESYEQYF. The CDR3 DNA reads as TGTGCTAGTGGCCTGGGACAGCCCTGGGTCGAGTCCTACGAGCAGTACTTC.

This sequence joins TRBV19 and TRBJ2-6; 8 bases line up with TRBD2. Germline lookup yields CDR1 LNHDA and CDR2 SQIVND (reference sequence). The CDR3 is 18 residues long. The V segment lost 5 bases and the J segment 5 bases; nucleotides outside the gene matches: 14. CDR3 sequence (DNA): TGTGCCAGTAGTCGGGAGAGGGGGACTAGGCTGTGGGCCAACGTCCTGACTTTC. Translated: CASSRERGTRLWANVLTF.

The chain combines TRBV7-8 with TRBJ2-3, with 10 bases aligning to TRBD2. The CDR3 contains 16 residues. Germline V gene sequence: CDR1 SGHVS, CDR2 FQNEAQ. V lost 8 bases, J lost 4 bases, and 12 bases stayed unmatched. CDR3 bases: TGTGCCAGCGGCATGTTGGCTAGCGGGGGTTCAGATACGCAGTATTTT. It translates to CASGMLASGGSDTQYF.

The rearrangement links TRBV6-5 to TRBJ2-2, with 7 positions matching TRBD2. The V gene end was trimmed by 7 bases and the J gene end by 6 bases; junction bases not matched to a gene: 11. CDR1 is MNHEY and CDR2 is SVGAGI in the germline V gene. The CDR3 sequence is 15 residues long. In DNA, the CDR3 is TGTGCCAGCAAGCGGGACGATACCTTTTCCGGGGAGCTGTTTTTT. This translates into CASKRDDTFSGELFF.

V usage is TRBV4-1 and J usage is TRBJ1-5; no clear D gene. V was trimmed by 0 bases and J by 8 bases, leaving 8 bases between them. This CDR3 has 13 residues. Germline values: CDR1 MGHRA, CDR2 YSYEKL. The CDR3 loop is CASSQDQREPQHF. CDR3 sequence (DNA): TGCGCCAGCAGCCAAGACCAGCGGGAGCCCCAGCATTTT.

The chain uses TRBV28 and TRBJ1-2; D gene unclear. The CDR3 has 13 amino acids. The ends were cut back, 3 bases at V and 2 bases at J, with 7 bases in the middle. CDR1 is MDHEN and CDR2 is SYDVKM in the germline V gene. CDR3 DNA: TGTGCCAGCAGTTTTGGAGAGAACTATGGCTACACCTTC. Amino acid sequence: CASSFGENYGYTF.

V is TRBV6-4 and J is TRBJ2-1; D unresolved. Trimming removed 0 bases at V and 7 bases at J, with 10 bases between. The germline V gene encodes CDR1 MRHNA and CDR2 SNTAGT. This CDR3 spans 14 amino acids. CDR3: CASSDSLERNEQFF. Written as DNA, the CDR3 is TGTGCCAGCAGTGACTCTCTAGAACGTAATGAGCAGTTCTTC.

The chain recombines TRBV10-3 with TRBJ2-1; D is perhaps TRBD1 (5 bases). Looked up from germline, CDR1 is ENHRY and CDR2 is SYGVKD. Trimming pared 3 bases from V and 5 bases from J, leaving 8 bases between. The CDR3 covers 13 residues. CDR3 DNA: TGTGCCATCAGTGAAACAGGCAACAATGAGCAGTTCTTC. It specifies CAISETGNNEQFF.

CDR3 nucleotide sequence: TGTGCCACCCAGGGAAGCTCCTACGAGCAGTACTTC. It encodes CATQGSSYEQYF. The chain couples TRBV10-3 to TRBJ2-7; possible D gene TRBD1, 5 bases. Looked up from germline, CDR1 is ENHRY and CDR2 is SYGVKD. This CDR3 has 12 amino acids. Trimming left V 10 bases short and J 0 bases short, with 10 bases between.

The chain links TRBV5-1 to TRBJ2-2, with 12 bases matching TRBD2. The length of the CDR3 is 17 residues. The V gene's germline CDR1 is SGHRS and CDR2 YFSETQ. V shed 4 bases and J 1 base; nucleotides not matched to a gene: 5. CDR3 nucleotide sequence: TGCGCCAGCAGCCTAAGGGGACTAGCGGGGAACACCGGGGAGCTGTTTTTT. As protein: CASSLRGLAGNTGELFF.

J is TRBJ2-3 and V is TRBV27, with D maybe TRBD2 (6 bases). V was shortened by 7 bases and J by 1 base, with 15 bases between the two germline ends. The CDR3 loop spans 15 amino acids. CDR1 and CDR2 from the germline V gene are MNHEY and SMNVEV (reference sequence). The DNA for the CDR3 is TGTGCCAGCAAGTCTTTTAGCGGTGGCACAGATACGCAGTATTTT. Translated, it gives CASKSFSGGTDTQYF.

The chain has TRBV19 and TRBJ2-7; D gene ambiguous. The V end lost 4 bases, the J end lost 4 bases, and 11 bases lay between the germline ends. The CDR3 sequence is 13 residues long. Germline values: CDR1 LNHDA, CDR2 SQIVND (reference sequence). The CDR3 protein is CASSKQQLYEQYF. Here the CDR3 DNA reads TGTGCCAGTAGTAAACAGCAACTTTACGAGCAGTACTTC.

V is TRBV7-8 and J is TRBJ2-6; TRBD2 agrees at 7 bases. The CDR3 is made up of 15 amino acids. The V segment lost 3 bases and the J segment 1 base; nucleotides outside the gene matches: 0. The germline V gene encodes CDR1 SGHVS and CDR2 FQNEAQ. In DNA form, the CDR3 reads TGTGCCAGCAGCTTTAGCGGGTCTGGGGCCAACGTCCTGACTTTC. Its translation is CASSFSGSGANVLTF.

The chain combines TRBV19 with TRBJ2-7; tentatively, D is TRBD2 (6 bases). V was cut by 5 bases and J by 2 bases, with 22 bases left in between. This CDR3 region has 17 residues. Per the germline V gene, CDR1 is LNHDA and CDR2 is SQIVND (reference sequence). The CDR3 loop reads CASSPPRLWRDPYEQYF. CDR3 nucleotides: TGTGCCAGTAGTCCGCCCCGCCTATGGAGGGACCCCTACGAGCAGTACTTC.

The chain joins TRBV11-2 to TRBJ2-7; 7 bases match TRBD1. Germline trimming cut 3 bases from V and 7 bases from J; bases unmatched to any gene: 12. The CDR3 runs 15 residues. Germline values: CDR1 SGHAT, CDR2 FQNNGV. The DNA of the CDR3 is TGTGCCAGCAGCTTCACAGGGGCCGCCCCGGAGGAGCAGTACTTC. Translation gives CASSFTGAAPEEQYF.

DNA of the CDR3: TGTGCCAGCAGCACTTATAGAGACAGGTCCTACGAGCAGTACTTC. It is translated as CASSTYRDRSYEQYF. V is TRBV5-4 and J is TRBJ2-7; D is perhaps TRBD1 (6 bases). CDR1 and CDR2 (germline): SGHNT, YYREEE (reference sequence). This CDR3 is built from 15 residues. V lost 4 bases and J lost 1, with 15 bases in between.

CDR3 in DNA: TGTGCCAGCAGATCATTTGGGACAGGGAACACTGAAGCTTTCTTT. Protein sequence: CASRSFGTGNTEAFF. The chain recombines TRBV27 with TRBJ1-1; 8 bases line up with TRBD1. The CDR3 is 15 amino acids. V dropped 6 bases and J dropped 1; count of bases not matched to a gene: 7. Germline values: CDR1 MNHEY, CDR2 SMNVEV (reference sequence).

V and J are TRBV5-1 and TRBJ2-1; D might be TRBD2 (6 bases). Germline lookup yields CDR1 SGHRS and CDR2 YFSETQ. Trimming removed 5 bases at V and 6 bases at J, with 24 bases between. This CDR3 is built from 17 residues. The CDR3 DNA follows: TGCGCCAGCAGTTTTTCCCCCTCTAGCGCAAACCCCAATGAGCAGTTCTTC. It is translated as CASSFSPSSANPNEQFF.

The V call is TRBV5-5, the J call TRBJ1-1; D gene uncertain. The germline V and J ends were trimmed by 1 base and 3 bases, with 10 bases remaining between them. The CDR3 runs 14 residues. CDR1 is SGHKS and CDR2 is YYEKEE in the germline V gene (reference sequence). CDR3 DNA: TGTGCCAGCAGCTTGAATATCCTCGACACTGAAGCTTTCTTT. Translated: CASSLNILDTEAFF.

V is TRBV5-4 and J is TRBJ2-5; the match to TRBD1 covers 9 bases. The germline gives CDR1 SGHNT, CDR2 YYREEE (reference sequence). The CDR3 covers 15 residues. The trim removed 3 bases at V and 5 bases at J, leaving 8 bases unmatched. The CDR3 bases are TGTGCCAGCAGCTCTAACAGGGGGCAAGTGGAGACCCAGTACTTC. Its translation: CASSSNRGQVETQYF.

The chain is built from TRBV13 and TRBJ2-7; no definite D call. The CDR3 length is 15 residues. Germline V gene data show CDR1 as PRHDT and CDR2 as FYEKMQ (reference sequence). V lost 4 bases and J lost 6, with 19 bases in between. The CDR3: CASSSLRSPRGEQYF. The DNA of the CDR3 is TGTGCCAGCAGCTCCCTGAGGTCACCCCGTGGCGAGCAGTACTTC.

The rearrangement joins TRBV11-2 to TRBJ1-6; 9 nucleotides match TRBD1. The CDR3 covers 16 residues. Germline V gene data show CDR1 as SGHAT and CDR2 as FQNNGV. V trimming: 6 bases; J trimming: 10 bases; junction bases outside the gene matches: 13. The CDR3 protein is CASRLEGQGERSPLHF. The CDR3 region has the DNA TGTGCCAGCAGACTCGAGGGACAGGGAGAAAGATCACCCCTCCACTTT.

This chain links TRBV10-3 with TRBJ1-1, with 7 bases fitting TRBD1. V lost 10 bases and J lost 7; bases outside the gene matches: 9. The germline CDR1 and CDR2 sequences are ENHRY and SYGVKD. The CDR3 sequence is 12 residues long. The CDR3 DNA is TGTGCCACCTGGACAGGTGATAGTGAAGCTTTCTTT. Its translation: CATWTGDSEAFF.

This clone came up a few times. V gene TRBV6-5 combines with J gene TRBJ2-5; D perhaps matches TRBD2 (5 bases). Trimming removed 2 bases at V and 2 bases at J, with 6 bases between. The germline V gene encodes CDR1 MNHEY and CDR2 SVGAGI. The CDR3 has 13 amino acids. The CDR3 coding sequence is TGTGCCAGCAGTTACAGAGGGCAAGAGACCCAGTACTTC. The encoded protein is CASSYRGQETQYF.

The chain couples TRBV10-2 to TRBJ1-5; 10 bases are a match to TRBD1. Germline V gene sequence: CDR1 WSHSY, CDR2 SAAADI. V trimming: 2 bases; J trimming: 0 bases; junction bases outside the gene matches: 1. This CDR3 is built from 16 residues. As DNA, the CDR3 is TGCGCCAGCAGTGAGGGGACAGGGGATAGCAATCAGCCCCAGCATTTT. This gives the protein CASSEGTGDSNQPQHF.

This chain uses TRBV9 with TRBJ2-3; D is unresolved. Between the trimmed V and J ends, which lost 3 bases and 2 bases, there was a span of 16 bases. Germline V gene lookup returns CDR1 SGDLS and CDR2 YYNGEE. CDR3 length equals 16 residues. This CDR3 is CASSASTAQTTDTQYF. DNA for the CDR3: TGTGCCAGCAGCGCTAGTACCGCCCAAACCACAGATACGCAGTATTTT.

V and J are TRBV6-5 and TRBJ2-7, with 9 bases fitting TRBD2. CDR1 is MNHEY, CDR2 SVGAGI, per germline. The CDR3 is made up of 15 amino acids. V was clipped by 6 bases and J by 2 bases; unmatched bases: 8. CDR3 loop: CASRLGLASAYEQYF. The DNA for the CDR3 is TGTGCCAGCAGGCTGGGACTAGCTTCCGCCTACGAGCAGTACTTC.

V is TRBV2 and J is TRBJ2-5; 7 positions agree with TRBD2. Germline V CDR1 and CDR2: SNHLY, FYNNEI. This CDR3 region has 12 residues. J gave up 5 bases and V 10 bases, and 7 bases lay outside the gene matches. CDR3 bases: TGTGCCATCCTAGCGGTTAGTGAGACCCAGTACTTC. It encodes CAILAVSETQYF.

CDR3 residues: CAIRAHRDKTEEQYF. Here the CDR3 DNA reads TGTGCCATCAGAGCCCACCGGGACAAGACGGAAGAGCAGTACTTC. V is TRBV10-3 and J is TRBJ2-7; TRBD1 might be the D (6 bases). V lost 6 bases and J 7 bases, leaving 22 bases between the germline ends. This CDR3 region has 15 residues. CDR1 is ENHRY and CDR2 is SYGVKD in the germline V gene.

The rearrangement links TRBV6-5 to TRBJ1-2, with D tentatively TRBD1 (5 bases). Germline-derived CDR1 and CDR2 are MNHEY and SVGAGI. The ends were cut back, 6 bases at V and 7 bases at J, with 12 bases in the middle. This CDR3 is built from 12 residues. The CDR3 DNA reads TGTGCCAGCAGGGACACGGGAGTTGGCTACACCTTC. The encoded protein is CASRDTGVGYTF.